The source of this TCR beta chain is a study of T cell responses to AZD1222 COVID-19 vaccine. The CDR3 is 13 residues long. V was trimmed by 6 bases and J by 7 bases, leaving 14 bases between them. CDR1 and CDR2 (germline): LNHDA, SQIVND (reference sequence). General study points: In a largely white British group with more females than males, clonal diversity was possibly underestimated. CD4 TCRs covered the whole spike, strongest at regions 160-218 and 743-854.

For this clone: Its antigen is currently unknown.

Profiled with immunoSEQ multiplex PCR; TCRdb holds only in-frame clones, not every one. The table lists about 200,000 clones, over 85% of them singletons. V gene TRBV19 combines with J gene TRBJ2-3; D not resolved. Material: peripheral blood, obtained 28 days after the second AZD1222 dose. This clonotype was obtained from an adult who received the AZD1222 COVID-19 vaccine. CDR3 nucleotide sequence: TGTGCCAGTAGATCGGCCGACCAGAATACGCAGTATTTT. The encoded protein is CASRSADQNTQYF.